These 30 T cell receptor beta chains came from one sample sequenced in a study of shared clonotypes between healthy human individuals. Here immunoSEQ multiplex PCR was the method, and the copy in TCRdb shows in-frame clones only, minus some. The sample includes approximately 2,300,000 clones, about 90% of them seen just once. The sample comprised naive CD4+ T cells from PBMCs. Subset noted: CD45RA+ positively selected. The receptors shown here come from a man younger than 30 in good health. Some clones in this sample may be carry-over from other donors' samples.

The V and J genes are TRBV11-2 and TRBJ1-1, with D perhaps TRBD1 (5 bases). The CDR3 runs 16 residues. V shed 1 base and J shed 6 bases, with 18 bases lying between them. The germline CDR1 and CDR2 sequences are SGHAT and FQNNGV. CDR3 nucleotide sequence: TGTGCCAGCAGCTTAGGCTCCGGGAGGGGCGGTGCTGAAGCTTTCTTT. It translates to CASSLGSGRGGAEAFF.

This sequence joins TRBV2 and TRBJ2-5; 7 bases agree with TRBD1. J gave up 11 bases and V 4 bases, and 10 bases lay outside the gene matches. Germline-derived CDR1 and CDR2 are SNHLY and FYNNEI. This CDR3 has 13 residues. The CDR3 DNA sequence: TGTGCCAGCAGTGGGGAGACAGGGCCTGTGCAGTACTTC. Translation gives CASSGETGPVQYF. The variable domain in full, completed from reference TRBV2 and TRBJ2-5, reads EPEVTQTPSHQVTQMGQEVILRCVPISNHLYFYWYRQILGQKVEFLVSFYNNEISEKSEIFDDQFSVERPDGSNFTLKIRSTKLEDSAMYFCASSGETGPVQYFGPGTRLLVL.

The V call is TRBV30, the J call TRBJ2-7; no definite D call. Germline assignment: CDR1 GTSNPN and CDR2 SVGIG (reference sequence). The CDR3 is 12 amino acids. V gave up 0 bases and J gave up 7 bases, with 10 bases separating them. The CDR3: CAWSVNPREQYF. The CDR3, as DNA: TGTGCCTGGAGTGTAAATCCCCGGGAGCAGTACTTC.

The chain couples TRBV27 to TRBJ2-2; the match to TRBD2 covers 9 bases. CDR3 length: 15 amino acids. Germline V gene data show CDR1 as MNHEY and CDR2 as SMNVEV (reference sequence). Trimming took 6 bases from V and 3 from J; bases not matched to a gene: 5. The CDR3 is CASRPGTSYTGELFF. In DNA form, the CDR3 reads TGTGCCAGCAGACCCGGGACTAGCTACACCGGGGAGCTGTTTTTT.

The chain carries TRBV6-5 and TRBJ1-4; tentative D call: TRBD1 (6 bases). Germline V lookup: CDR1 MNHEY, CDR2 SVGAGI. The CDR3 covers 13 residues. Trimming cost V 6 bases and J 4 bases, with 9 bases left between them. CDR3: CASSRQVNEKLFF. CDR3 DNA: TGTGCCAGCAGCCGACAGGTTAATGAAAAACTGTTTTTT.

The chain couples TRBV19 to TRBJ2-6, with TRBD1 matching over 12 bases. Germline values: CDR1 LNHDA, CDR2 SQIVND (reference sequence). The trim removed 7 bases at V and 8 bases at J, leaving 6 bases unmatched. The CDR3 is made up of 15 amino acids. CDR3: CASTLGQGATNVLTF. The CDR3 DNA sequence: TGTGCCAGTACCCTGGGACAGGGGGCAACCAACGTCCTGACTTTC.

The chain has TRBV2 and TRBJ2-2; D could derive from TRBD1 or TRBD2 (5 bases each). Germline assignment: CDR1 SNHLY and CDR2 FYNNEI. The CDR3 is 14 amino acids. Deletions cut 0 bases from V and 6 bases from J, with 8 bases between. CDR3 amino acids: CASSEAVGAGELFF. Here the CDR3 DNA reads TGTGCCAGCAGTGAAGCGGTGGGGGCCGGGGAGCTGTTTTTT.

The rearrangement links TRBV7-6 to TRBJ2-5, with 10 bases matching TRBD2. V gave up 1 base and J gave up 2 bases; unmatched junction bases: 4. CDR1 and CDR2 (germline): SGHVS, FNYEAQ. This CDR3 has 16 amino acids. CDR3 in amino acids: CASSLGPAGGQETQYF. The CDR3 DNA is TGTGCCAGCAGCTTAGGCCCAGCGGGAGGGCAAGAGACCCAGTACTTC. The complete variable domain, with remaining parts taken from reference TRBV7-6 and TRBJ2-5, reads GAGVSQSPRYKVTKRGQDVALRCDPISGHVSLYWYRQALGQGPEFLTYFNYEAQQDKSGLPNDRFSAERPEGSISTLTIQRTEQRDSAMYRCASSLGPAGGQETQYFGPGTRLLVL.

The V gene is TRBV5-1, the J gene TRBJ2-1; D unresolved. V lost 2 bases and J 0 bases, leaving 12 bases between the germline ends. CDR1 and CDR2 (germline): SGHRS, YFSETQ. The CDR3 spans 16 residues. Here the CDR3 reads CASSFGRKSSYNEQFF. CDR3 nucleotides: TGCGCCAGCAGCTTTGGCCGAAAGAGCTCCTACAATGAGCAGTTCTTC.

This chain links TRBV7-9 with TRBJ1-5; D is undetermined. Per germline, CDR1 SEHNR and CDR2 FQNEAQ (reference sequence). Trimming pared 5 bases from V and 2 bases from J, leaving 13 bases between. CDR3 length: 15 residues. The CDR3 here is CASSQDGEGNQPQHF. In DNA, the CDR3 is TGTGCCAGCAGCCAAGATGGGGAGGGCAATCAGCCCCAGCATTTT.

The chain joins TRBV2 to TRBJ1-5; D may be TRBD1 (5 bases). V lost 7 bases and J 3 bases, leaving 10 bases between the germline ends. The CDR3 covers 13 residues. Germline V gene lookup returns CDR1 SNHLY and CDR2 FYNNEI. CDR3 protein: CASTPDTNQPQHF. DNA for the CDR3: TGTGCCAGCACTCCGGACACCAATCAGCCCCAGCATTTT.

This chain uses TRBV19 with TRBJ2-1, with 12 bases lining up with TRBD2. CDR1 is LNHDA and CDR2 is SQIVND in the germline V gene (reference sequence). The CDR3 consists of 17 residues. After removal of 5 bases from V and 0 bases from J, the junction contained 5 bases not matched to a gene. CDR3 loop: CASSLLAGGPSYNEQFF. CDR3 bases: TGTGCCAGTAGTTTGCTAGCGGGAGGGCCCTCCTACAATGAGCAGTTCTTC.

The chain uses TRBV6-5 and TRBJ2-7, with 8 bases matching TRBD2. This CDR3 comprises 15 residues. Germline assignment: CDR1 MNHEY and CDR2 SVGAGI. Losses at the gene ends were 6 bases for V and 1 base for J; bases not matched to a gene: 8. The CDR3 DNA follows: TGTGCCAGCAGGCGCAAATTAGCGGGGTCCTACGAGCAGTACTTC. Translating gives CASRRKLAGSYEQYF.

The V gene is TRBV18, the J gene TRBJ1-3, with TRBD1 matching over 7 bases. Trimming took 3 bases from V and 0 from J; bases not matched to a gene: 11. This CDR3 contains 18 residues. The V gene's germline CDR1 is KGHSH and CDR2 LQKENI. For the CDR3, the DNA is TGTGCCAGCTCACCCGTCCCCGGGACAGCTAGCTCTGGAAACACCATATATTTT. Encoded protein: CASSPVPGTASSGNTIYF.

The chain carries TRBV28 and TRBJ1-1; perhaps TRBD1 as D (6 bases). Trimming removed 9 bases at V and 6 bases at J, with 23 bases between. Germline lookup yields CDR1 MDHEN and CDR2 SYDVKM. This CDR3 has 15 amino acids. The CDR3, as DNA: TGTGCCAGTTGGTCGCAGGGGACAAGGGCAGCTGAAGCTTTCTTT. Amino acids: CASWSQGTRAAEAFF.

V and J are TRBV10-3 and TRBJ2-1; 9 bases agree with TRBD2. The CDR3 has 16 amino acids. The V segment lost 1 base and the J segment 7 bases; nucleotides outside the gene matches: 8. The germline CDR1 and CDR2 sequences are ENHRY and SYGVKD. The CDR3 region has the DNA TGTGCCATCAGTGAGTTATCTCCGGGACTAGCTAATGAGCAGTTCTTC. It encodes CAISELSPGLANEQFF.

The V and J genes are TRBV7-9 and TRBJ2-1; 8 nucleotides line up with TRBD2. The trim removed 1 base at V and 8 bases at J, leaving 4 bases unmatched. The germline V gene has CDR1 SEHNR and CDR2 FQNEAQ (reference sequence). The CDR3 runs 14 residues. The chain's CDR3 is CASSLVSGSYEQFF. The CDR3 nucleotides are TGTGCCAGCAGCTTAGTGAGCGGGAGCTATGAGCAGTTCTTC.

This clone was seen a handful of times. The chain uses TRBV4-1 and TRBJ1-5; D is unresolved. V dropped 1 base and J dropped 6 bases, with 13 bases sitting between them. The CDR3 extends over 15 amino acids. CDR1 is MGHRA and CDR2 is YSYEKL in the germline V gene. The CDR3 reads CASSQGASMGQPQHF. CDR3 DNA sequence: TGCGCCAGCAGCCAAGGGGCCTCCATGGGTCAGCCCCAGCATTTT.

The V call is TRBV5-5, the J call TRBJ2-5, with unresolved D. The germline V and J ends were trimmed by 0 bases and 2 bases, with 14 bases remaining between them. Germline CDR1 SGHKS, CDR2 YYEKEE (reference sequence). The CDR3 sequence is 16 residues long. The CDR3 nucleotides read TGTGCCAGCAGCTTGGTGTCCGGGTCAGGACAAGAGACCCAGTACTTC. It codes for CASSLVSGSGQETQYF.

V gene TRBV21-1 combines with J gene TRBJ2-7; the DNA was not compared with TRBD1, the D call given in the table. TRBV21-1 is a recognized pseudogene. The CDR3 loop spans 13 amino acids. DNA of the CDR3: TGTGCCAGCAGCAAATACAGGGGATACGAGCAGTACTTC. This codes for CASSKYRGYEQYF.

This chain connects TRBV4-1 to TRBJ2-1; TRBD1 or TRBD2 may be the D gene (7 bases each). From germline, CDR1 is MGHRA and CDR2 YSYEKL. Trimming took off 3 bases at V and 2 bases at J, with 11 bases between the two ends. The CDR3 spans 15 residues. DNA of the CDR3: TGCGCCAGCAGCCATCCAGGGGGGGCCTACAATGAGCAGTTCTTC. This sequence encodes CASSHPGGAYNEQFF.

The chain links TRBV11-2 to TRBJ1-2; TRBD1 aligns across 9 bases. The V gene's germline CDR1 is SGHAT and CDR2 FQNNGV. The V and J ends lost 4 bases and 2 bases, in that order; junction bases with no gene match: 8. The CDR3 has 16 residues. The chain's CDR3 is CASSSAYRGLNYGYTF. The CDR3 DNA sequence: TGTGCCAGCAGCTCCGCCTACAGGGGGCTCAACTATGGCTACACCTTC.

V and J are TRBV18 and TRBJ2-7; 10 bases map to TRBD1. CDR3 length: 15 amino acids. Germline lookup yields CDR1 KGHSH and CDR2 LQKENI. J was trimmed by 5 bases and V by 1 base; bases with no gene match: 5. For the CDR3, the DNA is TGTGCCAGCTCACCACAGGGACAGGGGTTCAACGAGCAGTACTTC. This sequence encodes CASSPQGQGFNEQYF.

The chain is built from TRBV28 and TRBJ1-4; D is undetermined. The CDR3 sequence is 16 residues long. CDR1 is MDHEN and CDR2 is SYDVKM in the germline V gene. V lost 7 bases and J lost 0, with 15 bases in between. CDR3 in amino acids: CASMNAGDATNEKLFF. Here the CDR3 DNA reads TGTGCCAGCATGAACGCAGGCGATGCAACTAATGAAAAACTGTTTTTT.

Points on this clone: Other DNA sequences within the sample encode an identical CDR3. The V and J genes are TRBV27 and TRBJ1-2, with no clear D. Germline V lookup: CDR1 MNHEY, CDR2 SMNVEV (reference sequence). This CDR3 has 13 residues. Trimming removed 3 bases from V and 4 bases from J, with 9 bases in between. In DNA, the CDR3 is TGTGCCAGCAGTTTCCGGGGTGTCTATGGCTACACCTTC. This gives the protein CASSFRGVYGYTF.

CDR3 in amino acids: CASSQDLLSGPVRTQYF. Written as DNA, the CDR3 is TGCGCCAGCAGCCAAGATCTCCTCTCGGGCCCAGTTAGGACCCAGTACTTC. V and J are TRBV4-1 and TRBJ2-5; no definite D call. The CDR3 is 17 amino acids. The V gene's germline CDR1 is MGHRA and CDR2 YSYEKL. V lost 0 bases to trimming and J lost 7 bases, with 21 bases between them.

This chain's CDR3 is CASSTGTSGMYSTDTQYF. CDR3 bases: TGTGCCAGCAGCACCGGGACTAGCGGGATGTATAGCACAGATACGCAGTATTTT. J is TRBJ2-3 and V is TRBV11-2; TRBD2 aligns across 13 bases. J was trimmed by 0 bases and V by 5 bases; bases with no gene match: 8. This CDR3 region has 18 residues. Germline loops: CDR1 SGHAT, CDR2 FQNNGV.

The chain links TRBV7-2 to TRBJ2-5; D gene uncertain. CDR3 length: 14 residues. In germline, CDR1 is SGHTA, CDR2 FQGNSA. V was trimmed by 4 bases and J by 0 bases, leaving 9 bases between them. DNA of the CDR3: TGTGCCAGCAGCTCCCGACGGAACCAAGAGACCCAGTACTTC. Amino acid sequence: CASSSRRNQETQYF.

This chain links TRBV5-1 with TRBJ2-1; 12 bases agree with TRBD2. The CDR3 has 19 residues. Trimming at V came to 0 bases and at J to 0 bases, leaving 7 bases not matched to a gene. Germline CDR1 SGHRS, CDR2 YFSETQ. The CDR3 nucleotides read TGCGCCAGCAGCTTGGGACTAGCGGGAGAGTGGGGCTCCTACAATGAGCAGTTCTTC. This encodes CASSLGLAGEWGSYNEQFF.

This clone was seen only once. J is TRBJ1-5 and V is TRBV30, with a tentative D call TRBD1 (5 bases). Trimming cost V 4 bases and J 2 bases, with 12 bases left between them. Germline CDR1 and CDR2: GTSNPN and SVGIG (reference sequence). The CDR3 contains 14 residues. This CDR3 is CAWTPGGGNQPQHF. DNA of the CDR3: TGTGCCTGGACCCCGGGAGGGGGCAATCAGCCCCAGCATTTT.